This entry is about one T cell receptor (beta chain). The antigen is unknown. The sample is drawn from a study of PD-1 blockade in classical Hodgkin lymphoma. All patients experienced relapse after autologous stem cell transplantation, and brentuximab vedotin exposure was variable. Study-level points and caveats: Before treatment, complete responders showed about the same diversity as newly diagnosed patients.

TCRdb's table, derived via immunoSEQ multiplex PCR, lists solely in-frame clones and lacks some. Here the sample spans 40,000 to 50,000 clones, approximately 83% being singletons. Here the sequenced sample was peripheral blood mononuclear cells (PBMCs), taken at baseline. The source is a human donor with classical Hodgkin lymphoma.

In DNA, the CDR3 is TGTGCCAGCGCAGGGGGCGGCTCCCCAACCGGGGAGCTGTTTTTT. Amino acids: CASAGGGSPTGELFF. The chain recombines TRBV6-5 with TRBJ2-2, with 8 nucleotides matching TRBD1. V gave up 8 bases and J gave up 5 bases; unmatched junction bases: 10. The germline gives CDR1 MNHEY, CDR2 SVGAGI. This CDR3 has 15 residues.